This is a list of T cell receptor beta chains from one sample in a study of identical twins. TCRdb reprocessed the 5' RACE reads via MiXCR and lists one record per CDR3 protein. The profile shows hundreds of thousands of distinct CDR3 sequences, 20% to 25% of them singletons. The sample was also linked to a second study, of T cells expressing NK-cell markers.

Input material: PBMCs. The source of these receptors is a woman in her late teens or twenties in good health. Each CDR3 is given with its conserved first and last residue. The D gene is left open where the match is weak. Size values are once, few and many counts, or a class for expanded clones, and some rows have none.

V: TRBV9; D: .; size: few; J: TRBJ2-1; CDR3: CASSVSQGMGNEQFF; DNA: TGTGCCAGCAGCGTTAGCCAGGGGATGGGGAATGAGCAGTTCTTC
V: TRBV4-2; D: .; size: few; J: TRBJ2-3; CDR3: CASSQDPHGSSTDTQYF; DNA: TGTGCCAGCAGCCAAGATCCTCACGGCTCTAGCACAGATACGCAGTATTTT
V: TRBV20-1; D: TRBD2; size: .; J: TRBJ2-1; CDR3: CSASLRERYYYNEQFF; DNA: TGCAGTGCTAGTTTGCGGGAGCGCTACTACTACAATGAGCAGTTCTTC
V: TRBV10-3; D: TRBD1; size: .; J: TRBJ1-1; CDR3: CAISERDSANTEAFF; DNA: TGTGCCATCAGTGAGCGGGACAGTGCAAACACTGAAGCTTTCTTT
V: TRBV20-1; D: .; size: few; J: TRBJ2-1; CDR3: CSARDLFSDLYNEQFF; DNA: TGCAGTGCTAGAGATCTCTTCAGCGACCTCTACAATGAGCAGTTCTTC
V: TRBV6-2/TRBV6-3; D: .; size: .; J: TRBJ2-7; CDR3: CASRISDGTYEQYF; DNA: TGTGCCAGCAGGATAAGCGACGGAACCTACGAGCAGTACTTC
V: TRBV20-1; D: .; size: .; J: TRBJ2-1; CDR3: CSARSGYDNEQFF; DNA: TGCAGTGCTAGAAGCGGATATGACAATGAGCAGTTCTTC
V: TRBV6-1; D: TRBD1; size: few; J: TRBJ2-7; CDR3: CASLGQDVSEQYF; DNA: TGTGCCAGTTTGGGACAGGACGTCTCCGAGCAGTACTTC
V: TRBV27; D: .; size: .; J: TRBJ1-6; CDR3: CASSLMSPAISPLHF; DNA: TGTGCCAGCAGTTTAATGTCGCCGGCGATCTCACCCCTCCACTTT
V: TRBV11-2; D: .; size: few; J: TRBJ2-7; CDR3: CASNTWPSYEQYF; DNA: TGTGCCAGCAACACCTGGCCGTCCTACGAGCAGTACTTC
V: TRBV29-1; D: TRBD2; size: .; J: TRBJ2-1; CDR3: CSVGLSGGSYNEQFF; DNA: TGCAGCGTTGGCCTTAGCGGGGGTTCCTACAATGAGCAGTTCTTC
V: TRBV5-1; D: .; size: .; J: TRBJ1-1; CDR3: CASSPGQGNWVNTEAFF; DNA: TGCGCCAGCAGCCCAGGGCAGGGGAATTGGGTGAACACTGAAGCTTTCTTT
V: TRBV5-5; D: TRBD1; size: .; J: TRBJ2-7; CDR3: CASSPGTGPPSYEQYF; DNA: TGTGCCAGCAGCCCGGGGACAGGCCCACCCTCCTACGAGCAGTACTTC
V: TRBV9; D: TRBD2; size: .; J: TRBJ2-1; CDR3: CASSVGTSNSPLGEQFF; DNA: TGTGCCAGCAGCGTAGGGACTAGCAATTCCCCCCTTGGTGAGCAGTTCTTC
V: TRBV29-1; D: .; size: once; J: TRBJ1-1; CDR3: CSVASGMAEAFF; DNA: TGCAGCGTTGCTAGTGGGATGGCTGAAGCTTTCTTT
V: TRBV11-2; D: .; size: few; J: TRBJ2-5; CDR3: CASSLEVGANQETQYF; DNA: TGTGCCAGCAGCTTAGAGGTGGGGGCCAACCAAGAGACCCAGTACTTC
V: TRBV15; D: .; size: .; J: TRBJ2-7; CDR3: CATSRDGQYEQYF; DNA: TGTGCCACCAGCAGGGACGGTCAATACGAGCAGTACTTC
V: TRBV20-1; D: .; size: .; J: TRBJ2-4; CDR3: CSALPGGLNKNIQYF; DNA: TGCAGTGCTCTCCCGGGGGGCTTAAACAAAAACATTCAGTACTTC
V: TRBV7-8; D: TRBD2; size: .; J: TRBJ2-5; CDR3: CASSFPSKRERETQYF; DNA: TGTGCCAGCAGCTTCCCTAGCAAGCGGGAGAGGGAGACCCAGTACTTC
V: TRBV6-1; D: .; size: .; J: TRBJ2-7; CDR3: CASQKRSRAYEQYF; DNA: TGTGCCAGCCAGAAGAGGTCCAGAGCCTACGAGCAGTACTTC
V: TRBV20-1; D: TRBD2; size: many; J: TRBJ2-7; CDR3: CSASPTGRDMYEQYF; DNA: TGCAGTGCTAGCCCGACCGGGAGGGATATGTACGAGCAGTACTTC
V: TRBV29-1; D: .; size: .; J: TRBJ1-1; CDR3: CSVVVMNTEAFF; DNA: TGCAGCGTTGTAGTAATGAACACTGAAGCTTTCTTT
V: TRBV3-1; D: .; size: .; J: TRBJ2-1; CDR3: CASSHLSSQFF; DNA: TGTGCCAGCAGCCACCTATCGTCGCAGTTCTTC
V: TRBV5-1; D: .; size: .; J: TRBJ2-1; CDR3: CASSFSGILDYNEQFF; DNA: TGCGCCAGCAGCTTCTCCGGGATCCTAGACTACAATGAGCAGTTCTTC
V: TRBV20-1; D: .; size: few; J: TRBJ2-2; CDR3: CSASGHNTGELFF; DNA: TGCAGTGCTAGTGGGCACAACACCGGGGAGCTGTTTTTT
V: TRBV4-2; D: .; size: .; J: TRBJ2-3; CDR3: CASSQDPGFGGRTDTQYF; DNA: TGTGCCAGCAGCCAAGACCCCGGGTTTGGGGGCAGGACAGATACGCAGTATTTT
V: TRBV5-5; D: TRBD2; size: .; J: TRBJ2-1; CDR3: CASSLYSGRAYEQFF; DNA: TGTGCCAGCAGCTTGTACAGCGGGAGGGCCTATGAGCAGTTCTTC
V: TRBV5-5; D: TRBD2; size: .; J: TRBJ2-3; CDR3: CASSSGGVDTQYF; DNA: TGTGCCAGCAGCTCGGGGGGGGTAGATACGCAGTATTTT
V: TRBV20-1; D: .; size: many; J: TRBJ1-2; CDR3: CSARDKSYTF; DNA: TGCAGTGCTAGAGATAAAAGCTACACCTTC
V: TRBV12-3/TRBV12-4; D: .; size: .; J: TRBJ2-2; CDR3: CASSLGGAGLGNTGELFF; DNA: TGTGCCAGCAGTTTAGGGGGGGCCGGCCTCGGGAACACCGGGGAGCTGTTTTTT
V: TRBV20-1; D: .; size: many; J: TRBJ1-1; CDR3: CSAPGLSNTEAFF; DNA: TGCAGTGCCCCCGGACTCTCGAACACTGAAGCTTTCTTT
V: TRBV6-1; D: .; size: .; J: TRBJ2-3; CDR3: CASRKSLGSRRADTQYF; DNA: TGTGCCAGCCGGAAGAGTTTAGGATCCAGGAGGGCAGATACGCAGTATTTT
V: TRBV10-3; D: .; size: many; J: TRBJ2-7; CDR3: CAISPASSYEQYF; DNA: TGTGCCATCTCCCCGGCTAGCTCCTACGAGCAGTACTTC